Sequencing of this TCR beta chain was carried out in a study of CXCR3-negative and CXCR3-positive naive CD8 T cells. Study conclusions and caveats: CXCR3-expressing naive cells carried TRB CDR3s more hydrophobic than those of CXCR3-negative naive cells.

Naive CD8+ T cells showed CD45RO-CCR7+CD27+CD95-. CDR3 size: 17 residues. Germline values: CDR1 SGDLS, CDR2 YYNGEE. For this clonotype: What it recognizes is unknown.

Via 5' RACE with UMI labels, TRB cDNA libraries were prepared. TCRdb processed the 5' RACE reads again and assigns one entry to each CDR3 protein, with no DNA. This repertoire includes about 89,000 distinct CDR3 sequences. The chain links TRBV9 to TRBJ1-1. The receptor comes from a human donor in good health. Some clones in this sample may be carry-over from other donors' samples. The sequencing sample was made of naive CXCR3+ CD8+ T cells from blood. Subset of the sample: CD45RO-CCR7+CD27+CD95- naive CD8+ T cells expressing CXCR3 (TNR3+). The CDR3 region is CASSVSRIWGWRTEAFF.